A single sample is the source of the 18 T cell receptor beta chains below, sequenced in a study of blood T cell repertoires in COVID-19. Libraries were prepared by immunoSEQ multiplex PCR; TCRdb keeps only in-frame clonotypes and omits some of them. The sample records hundreds of thousands of clones, 75% to 85% being singletons. The specimen was PBMCs or T cells enriched from blood (not recorded which). All receptors derive from a woman between 35 and 50 years old with acute COVID-19.

J is TRBJ1-2 and V is TRBV30; TRBD1 matches 8 bases. The V gene's germline CDR1 is GTSNPN and CDR2 SVGIG (reference sequence). The V gene end was trimmed by 1 base and the J gene end by 7 bases; junction bases not matched to a gene: 11. The CDR3 covers 15 residues. The DNA of the CDR3 is TGTGCCTGGAGTGAACCTCCGGGACAGGACAGTGGCTACACCTTC. Translation: CAWSEPPGQDSGYTF. Full variable domain (rest looked up from reference TRBV30 and TRBJ1-2): SQTIHQWPATLVQPVGSPLSLECTVEGTSNPNLYWYRQAAGRGLQLLFYSVGIGQISSEVPQNLSASRPQDRQFILSSKKLLLSDSGFYLCAWSEPPGQDSGYTFGSGTRLTVV.

The chain recombines TRBV4-2 with TRBJ2-1; 7 nucleotides line up with TRBD2. With V trimmed by 5 bases and J by 1 base, 5 bases remained unmatched. The germline V gene has CDR1 LGHNA and CDR2 YNFKEQ. This CDR3 is 15 amino acids long. DNA of the CDR3: TGTGCCAGCAGCGAAAGCGGGGATTCCTACAATGAGCAGTTCTTC. It yields the protein CASSESGDSYNEQFF.

The CDR3 nucleotides are TGCGCCAGCAGCTTGGCCGGACAGGGGGCGCGAAGGAACGAGCAGTACTTC. It specifies CASSLAGQGARRNEQYF. This sequence joins TRBV5-1 and TRBJ2-7; TRBD1 aligns across 11 bases. The CDR3 length is 17 residues. J lost 5 bases, V lost 0 bases, and 10 bases had no gene match. CDR1 SGHRS and CDR2 YFSETQ come from the germline V gene.

The CDR3 DNA sequence: TGTGCCATCAGTGGGACAGGGGACAATGAGCAGTTCTTC. Its protein is CAISGTGDNEQFF. The gene calls are TRBV10-3 and TRBJ2-1; 9 bases match TRBD1. Germline trimming cut 4 bases from V and 5 bases from J; bases unmatched to any gene: 0. There are 13 residues in the CDR3. In germline, CDR1 is ENHRY, CDR2 SYGVKD.

The chain is built from TRBV4-1 and TRBJ2-2; D is possibly TRBD2 (6 bases). The CDR3 has 17 residues. Germline CDR1 reads MGHRA; CDR2 reads YSYEKL. The germline V and J ends were trimmed by 1 base and 0 bases, with 12 bases remaining between them. In nucleotides, the CDR3 is TGCGCCAGCAGCCAAGGTACGCGGGGAGCGAACACCGGGGAGCTGTTTTTT. Protein: CASSQGTRGANTGELFF.

The V and J genes are TRBV9 and TRBJ2-1, with 7 positions matching TRBD2. The V and J ends lost 0 bases and 8 bases, in that order; junction bases with no gene match: 5. Germline values: CDR1 SGDLS, CDR2 YYNGEE. The CDR3 runs to 14 residues. DNA of the CDR3: TGTGCCAGCAGCGTAGCGGGAGGAGGGGATGAGCAGTTCTTC. This sequence encodes CASSVAGGGDEQFF. Complete variable domain (other parts from reference TRBV9 and TRBJ2-1): DSGVTQTPKHLITATGQRVTLRCSPRSGDLSVYWYQQSLDQGLQFLIQYYNGEERAKGNILERFSAQQFPDLHSELNLSSLELGDSALYFCASSVAGGGDEQFFGPGTRLTVL.

The rearrangement uses TRBV19 and TRBJ1-2, with 10 bases aligning to TRBD1. V gave up 5 bases and J gave up 4 bases; unmatched junction bases: 7. The CDR3 runs to 15 residues. Germline CDR1 LNHDA, CDR2 SQIVND (reference sequence). Here the CDR3 reads CASSVGTGVAYGYTF. CDR3 nucleotides: TGTGCCAGTAGTGTCGGGACAGGGGTGGCCTATGGCTACACCTTC.

This clone was found once. The chain joins TRBV19 to TRBJ1-4; TRBD1 might be the D (5 bases). The germline gives CDR1 LNHDA, CDR2 SQIVND (reference sequence). CDR3 length: 15 residues. The V end lost 5 bases, the J end lost 4 bases, and 14 bases lay between the germline ends. As DNA, the CDR3 is TGTGCCAGTAGTGACGGTGGACAATATAATGAAAAACTGTTTTTT. Its protein is CASSDGGQYNEKLFF.

V is TRBV10-2 and J is TRBJ2-7; D is undetermined. Germline loops: CDR1 WSHSY, CDR2 SAAADI. The V end was cut by 6 bases, the J end by 1 base, with 16 bases between. The CDR3 spans 15 residues. In DNA, the CDR3 is TGCGCCAGCAGCCCCATCGAGCGTGGGTCCTACGAGCAGTACTTC. Translating gives CASSPIERGSYEQYF.

The chain employs TRBV30 and TRBJ1-2; 7 bases are a match to TRBD1. The CDR3 consists of 13 residues. The V gene end was trimmed by 2 bases and the J gene end by 7 bases; junction bases not matched to a gene: 7. The germline CDR1 and CDR2 sequences are GTSNPN and SVGIG (reference sequence). The CDR3 sequence: CAWSKNRGAGYTF. CDR3 DNA sequence: TGTGCCTGGAGTAAAAACAGGGGCGCTGGCTACACCTTC. The whole variable domain, filled in from reference TRBV30 and TRBJ1-2, reads SQTIHQWPATLVQPVGSPLSLECTVEGTSNPNLYWYRQAAGRGLQLLFYSVGIGQISSEVPQNLSASRPQDRQFILSSKKLLLSDSGFYLCAWSKNRGAGYTFGSGTRLTVV.

The V and J genes are TRBV12-3 or TRBV12-4 and TRBJ1-6; D is possibly TRBD1 (5 bases). V was pared by 4 bases and J by 9 bases, with 10 bases between. The CDR3 sequence is 13 residues long. CDR3 nucleotides: TGTGCCAGCAGTTCGCAAAGGGGTTCACCCCTCCACTTT. This gives the protein CASSSQRGSPLHF.

This rearrangement joins TRBV18 to TRBJ1-1; D may be TRBD1 (5 bases). Trimming shortened V by 3 bases and J by 4 bases, and 9 bases separated the two germline ends. This CDR3 spans 13 amino acids. The germline V gene encodes CDR1 KGHSH and CDR2 LQKENI. DNA for the CDR3: TGTGCCAGCTCACCCAATCAGGGCACTGAAGCTTTCTTT. This translates into CASSPNQGTEAFF.

The chain joins TRBV24-1 to TRBJ1-5; D might be TRBD1 (5 bases). Germline V gene data show CDR1 as KGHDR and CDR2 as SFDVKD. Trimming shortened V by 0 bases and J by 3 bases, and 14 bases separated the two germline ends. The CDR3 runs to 17 residues. CDR3 sequence (DNA): TGTGCCACCAGTGATTTGCGGGCAGGGTGGGCCAATCAGCCCCAGCATTTT. This translates into CATSDLRAGWANQPQHF.

The rearrangement links TRBV20-1 to TRBJ2-1, with 14 bases that match TRBD2. The V segment lost 3 bases and the J segment 8 bases; nucleotides outside the gene matches: 12. Germline assignment: CDR1 DFQATT and CDR2 SNEGSKA (reference sequence). The CDR3 is made up of 17 amino acids. The CDR3 region is CSASYGGTSGSNDEQFF. The CDR3 coding sequence is TGCAGTGCTAGTTATGGTGGGACTAGCGGGAGTAACGATGAGCAGTTCTTC.

This clone was observed a handful of times. The V gene is TRBV3-1 (or the pseudogene TRBV3-2), the J gene TRBJ1-4; TRBD1 aligns across 11 bases. CDR3 length equals 16 residues. Germline V gene lookup returns CDR1 LGHDT and CDR2 YNNKEL (reference sequence). V trimming: 3 bases; J trimming: 6 bases; junction bases outside the gene matches: 6. In DNA, the CDR3 is TGTGCCAGCAGCCAGTTCCCGGGACAGGGGGATGAAAAACTGTTTTTT. Translation gives CASSQFPGQGDEKLFF.

V gene TRBV19 combines with J gene TRBJ1-2; 7 bases line up with TRBD1. The CDR3 is 12 amino acids. CDR1 and CDR2 (germline): LNHDA, SQIVND (reference sequence). V lost 7 bases to trimming and J lost 5 bases; unmatched junction nucleotides: 4. CDR3 protein: CASIAGQYGYTF. CDR3 DNA: TGTGCCAGTATCGCGGGACAGTATGGCTACACCTTC.

This clone was counted a single time. The chain is built from TRBV21-1 and TRBJ2-4; the table's D gene call, TRBD2, was not cross checked with the DNA. TRBV21-1 is described as a pseudogene. The CDR3 has 19 amino acids. The CDR3 DNA reads as TGTGCCAGCAGCAAAGCGTTGGCCGCGGCCGTTCCTGCCAAAAACATTCAGTACTTC. It codes for CASSKALAAAVPAKNIQYF.

V and J are TRBV30 and TRBJ1-2, with TRBD1 identical over 7 bases. V shed 3 bases and J 6 bases; nucleotides not matched to a gene: 13. The CDR3 has 15 amino acids. Germline assignment: CDR1 GTSNPN and CDR2 SVGIG (reference sequence). The CDR3 here is CAWSSHPDRADGYTF. CDR3 DNA sequence: TGTGCCTGGAGCTCCCACCCTGACAGGGCGGATGGCTACACCTTC.